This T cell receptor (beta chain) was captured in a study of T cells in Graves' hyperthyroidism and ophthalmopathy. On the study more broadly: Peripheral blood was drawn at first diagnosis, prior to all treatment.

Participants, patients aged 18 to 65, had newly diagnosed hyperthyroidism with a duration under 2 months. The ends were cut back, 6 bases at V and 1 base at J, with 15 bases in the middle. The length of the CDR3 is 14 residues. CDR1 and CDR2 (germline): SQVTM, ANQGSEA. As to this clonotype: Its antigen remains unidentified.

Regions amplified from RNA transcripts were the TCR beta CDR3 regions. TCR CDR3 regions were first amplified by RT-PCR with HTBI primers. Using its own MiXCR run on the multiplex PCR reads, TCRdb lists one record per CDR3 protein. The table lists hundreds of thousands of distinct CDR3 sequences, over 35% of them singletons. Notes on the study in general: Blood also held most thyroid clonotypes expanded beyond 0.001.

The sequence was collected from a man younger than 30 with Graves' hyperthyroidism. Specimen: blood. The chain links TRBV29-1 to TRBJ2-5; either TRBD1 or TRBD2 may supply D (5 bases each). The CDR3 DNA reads TGCAGCGTGGGACGGGTTAACCTCCAAGAGACCCAGTACTTC. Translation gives CSVGRVNLQETQYF.